These 32 T cell receptor beta chains were sequenced from one sample in a study of T cell responses to AZD1222 COVID-19 vaccine. TCRdb's table, derived via immunoSEQ multiplex PCR, lists solely in-frame clones and lacks some. The sample consists of under 80,000 clones, 81% of them appearing once. This specimen consisted of peripheral blood, obtained 28 days after the second AZD1222 dose. These receptors were obtained from an adult who received the AZD1222 COVID-19 vaccine.

The chain is built from TRBV9 and TRBJ1-5; D remains ambiguous. CDR1 SGDLS and CDR2 YYNGEE come from the germline V gene. The CDR3 consists of 15 residues. The V gene lost 3 bases and the J gene lost 0 bases, with 10 bases spanning the gap. CDR3 bases: TGTGCCAGCAGCGCGGGTCGAAATAGCAATCAGCCCCAGCATTTT. As protein: CASSAGRNSNQPQHF.

This rearrangement joins TRBV6-2 or TRBV6-3 to TRBJ1-2, with no clear D. Trimming pared 2 bases from V and 4 bases from J, leaving 11 bases between. CDR1 and CDR2 (germline): MNHEY, SVGEGT. The CDR3 has 14 residues. This CDR3 reads CASSYAWGGYGYTF. In DNA, the CDR3 is TGTGCCAGCAGTTACGCGTGGGGTGGCTATGGCTACACCTTC.

The genes are TRBV29-1 and TRBJ2-1; 14 bases are a match to TRBD2. This CDR3 comprises 13 residues. CDR1 is SQVTM and CDR2 is ANQGSEA in the germline V gene. The V and J ends lost 7 bases and 7 bases, in that order; junction bases with no gene match: 3. CDR3 sequence reads: CSERLAGGNEQFF. The CDR3 DNA reads as TGCAGCGAAAGACTAGCGGGAGGGAATGAGCAGTTCTTC.

The chain is built from TRBV28 and TRBJ2-3, with 7 bases identical to TRBD1. Germline V CDR1 and CDR2: MDHEN, SYDVKM. Losses at the gene ends were 11 bases for V and 1 base for J; bases not matched to a gene: 12. CDR3 length: 15 residues. The CDR3 nucleotides are TGTGCCGCAAAGGAGCAAGGGGGCGGCACAGATACGCAGTATTTT. Protein product: CAAKEQGGGTDTQYF.

This clone was counted between two and nine times. V usage is TRBV6-5 and J usage is TRBJ2-7; the D gene is possibly TRBD1 (6 bases). V was cut by 0 bases and J by 3 bases, with 12 bases left in between. Per the germline V gene, CDR1 is MNHEY and CDR2 is SVGAGI. The CDR3 loop spans 15 amino acids. This CDR3 reads CASSYSPPGVYEQYF. The CDR3 DNA follows: TGTGCCAGCAGTTACTCCCCTCCAGGGGTCTACGAGCAGTACTTC.

The gene calls are TRBV3-1 (or the pseudogene TRBV3-2) and TRBJ2-7; 15 bases fit TRBD2. With V trimmed by 3 bases and J by 1 base, 13 bases remained unmatched. The germline gives CDR1 LGHDT, CDR2 YNNKEL (reference sequence). The CDR3 runs 20 residues. For the CDR3, the DNA is TGTGCCAGCAGCCACCGCGGACTAGCGGGAGGGCCCAGAAGGTCCTACGAGCAGTACTTC. Protein sequence: CASSHRGLAGGPRRSYEQYF.

The chain has TRBV28 and TRBJ1-4, with 8 bases identical to TRBD1. Germline CDR1 and CDR2: MDHEN and SYDVKM. J was trimmed by 4 bases and V by 6 bases; bases with no gene match: 13. This CDR3 comprises 17 residues. CDR3 coding DNA: TGTGCCAGCAGCAGTTCTGACAGGGGTTTGAATAATGAAAAACTGTTTTTT. Translating gives CASSSSDRGLNNEKLFF.

This clone appeared a few times. The chain has TRBV20-1 and TRBJ2-7; 7 positions agree with TRBD2. This CDR3 is built from 11 residues. CDR1 is DFQATT and CDR2 is SNEGSKA in the germline V gene (reference sequence). The ends lost 4 bases at V and 9 bases at J; junction bases unmatched: 6. The CDR3 DNA reads TGCAGTGCTACTGCGGGAGTTGGGCAGTACTTC. Translated, it gives CSATAGVGQYF.

The sample holds one count of this clone. The chain recombines TRBV30 with TRBJ2-3; D gene ambiguous. The CDR3 is made up of 11 amino acids. Trimming pared 0 bases from V and 4 bases from J, leaving 2 bases between. CDR1 is GTSNPN, CDR2 SVGIG, per germline (reference sequence). The CDR3 nucleotides are TGTGCCTGGAGTGTACCAGATACGCAGTATTTT. Its translation: CAWSVPDTQYF.

The J gene is TRBJ2-7, the V gene TRBV3-1 (or the pseudogene TRBV3-2); 7 bases are shared with TRBD2. The junction had 8 bases not matched to a gene; V was cut back by 3 bases and J by 3 bases. The CDR3 has 15 residues. Per germline, CDR1 LGHDT and CDR2 YNNKEL (reference sequence). CDR3 in amino acids: CASSQGPSGFYEQYF. CDR3 DNA sequence: TGTGCCAGCAGCCAGGGCCCTAGCGGATTCTACGAGCAGTACTTC.

This chain uses TRBV7-9 with TRBJ1-2; TRBD1 matches 8 bases. CDR1 SEHNR and CDR2 FQNEAQ come from the germline V gene (reference sequence). J gave up 8 bases and V 0 bases, and 8 bases lay outside the gene matches. The CDR3 has 15 residues. The CDR3 reads CASSLAEAGGRGYTF. The CDR3 bases are TGTGCCAGCAGCTTAGCGGAAGCAGGGGGCCGAGGCTACACCTTC.

This chain's CDR3 is CASSLAVFLAGGYQETQYF. The CDR3 DNA is TGTGCCAGCAGCTTAGCGGTTTTCTTAGCGGGAGGTTACCAAGAGACCCAGTACTTC. The chain has TRBV7-2 and TRBJ2-5; 10 nucleotides line up with TRBD2. This CDR3 contains 19 residues. Germline CDR1 and CDR2: SGHTA and FQGNSA. The V and J ends lost 0 bases and 0 bases, in that order; junction bases with no gene match: 10.

The V and J genes are TRBV5-8 and TRBJ2-7; no firm D call. V was trimmed by 4 bases and J by 3 bases, leaving 2 bases between them. This CDR3 is 10 amino acids long. The germline gives CDR1 SGHTS, CDR2 YDEGEE. The DNA of the CDR3 is TGTGCCAGCAGCGTCTACGAGCAGTACTTC. Protein: CASSVYEQYF.

This clone appeared a single time. V usage is TRBV18 and J usage is TRBJ2-5, with TRBD2 as a possible D gene (5 bases). There are 13 residues in the CDR3. The germline gives CDR1 KGHSH, CDR2 LQKENI. Trimming cost V 6 bases and J 0 bases, with 8 bases left between them. Written as DNA, the CDR3 is TGTGCCAGCTCGACTATCCACCAAGAGACCCAGTACTTC. Amino acid sequence: CASSTIHQETQYF.

This clone was counted only a few times. The chain links TRBV7-3 to TRBJ2-7; D gene unclear. CDR1 and CDR2 (germline): SGHTA, FQGTGA. V was clipped by 1 base and J by 3 bases, with 7 bases between them. The CDR3 is made up of 13 amino acids. CDR3 sequence (DNA): TGTGCCAGCAGCTTAAGTAACAGCTACGAGCAGTACTTC. This gives the protein CASSLSNSYEQYF.

The rearrangement links TRBV30 to TRBJ1-5; TRBD1 aligns across 8 bases. The CDR3 spans 14 residues. V lost 5 bases and J lost 5; bases outside the gene matches: 8. CDR1 GTSNPN and CDR2 SVGIG come from the germline V gene (reference sequence). In DNA, the CDR3 is TGTGCCTGGGGGAGCGGACAGGGCCATCAGCCCCAGCATTTT. This gives the protein CAWGSGQGHQPQHF.

This chain connects TRBV6-1 to TRBJ2-7, with 13 bases aligning to TRBD2. This CDR3 is 15 amino acids long. Trimming removed 5 bases from V and 7 bases from J; junction bases left unmatched: 8. The germline V gene has CDR1 MNHNS and CDR2 SASEGT. The CDR3 spells CASSSPGTSGAEQYF. The CDR3 nucleotides are TGTGCCAGCAGTTCCCCCGGGACTAGCGGGGCGGAGCAGTACTTC.

This chain joins TRBV6-2 or TRBV6-3 and TRBJ2-5; tentatively, D is TRBD1 (6 bases). V was cut by 2 bases and J by 5 bases, with 6 bases left in between. The CDR3 is made up of 12 amino acids. Germline CDR1 and CDR2: MNHEY and SVGEGT. The CDR3: CASSYRGETQYF. In DNA, the CDR3 is TGTGCCAGCAGTTACAGGGGGGAGACCCAGTACTTC.

The rearrangement uses TRBV7-2 and TRBJ2-7; no reliable D call. V was cut by 6 bases and J by 3 bases, with 12 bases left in between. Germline CDR1 and CDR2: SGHTA and FQGNSA. This CDR3 region has 13 residues. The CDR3 loop reads CASRSSLIYEQYF. In DNA form, the CDR3 reads TGTGCCAGCAGATCGTCACTTATCTACGAGCAGTACTTC.

The chain employs TRBV7-3 and TRBJ2-7; 8 positions match TRBD2. The CDR3 spans 15 residues. Unmatched junction bases numbered 6, after V lost 2 bases and J lost 3 bases. The germline V gene has CDR1 SGHTA and CDR2 FQGTGA. The CDR3 DNA reads TGTGCCAGCAGCTTAGCCAATAGCGGGATCTACGAGCAGTACTTC. Protein product: CASSLANSGIYEQYF.

This chain connects TRBV6-5 to TRBJ2-5, with 8 bases identical to TRBD2. The CDR3 runs to 14 residues. The V segment lost 1 base and the J segment 5 bases; nucleotides outside the gene matches: 3. Looked up from germline, CDR1 is MNHEY and CDR2 is SVGAGI. CDR3 coding DNA: TGTGCCAGCAGTTACTGGTCGGGGGGGGAGACCCAGTACTTC. Translated, it gives CASSYWSGGETQYF.

This clone appeared once. The rearrangement uses TRBV6-6 and TRBJ1-5; D gene unclear. CDR1 MNHNY and CDR2 SVGAGI come from the germline V gene (reference sequence). The V gene lost 4 bases and the J gene lost 0 bases, with 7 bases spanning the gap. The CDR3 spans 14 residues. CDR3 sequence (DNA): TGTGCCAGCAGTTGGAGGAGTAGCAATCAGCCCCAGCATTTT. Protein product: CASSWRSSNQPQHF.

This clone was recorded only once. This chain uses TRBV5-1 with TRBJ1-3, with TRBD1 matching over 7 bases. With V trimmed by 2 bases and J by 8 bases, 7 bases remained unmatched. Germline CDR1 is SGHRS and CDR2 is YFSETQ. The CDR3 contains 14 residues. In DNA, the CDR3 is TGCGCCAGCAGCTTCGGGACAGCCAGGGACACCATATATTTT. Its translation is CASSFGTARDTIYF. Variable domain in full (rest from reference TRBV5-1 and TRBJ1-3): KAGVTQTPRYLIKTRGQQVTLSCSPISGHRSVSWYQQTPGQGLQFLFEYFSETQRNKGNFPGRFSGRQFSNSRSEMNVSTLELGDSALYLCASSFGTARDTIYFGEGSWLTVV.

This clone showed up just once. In DNA, the CDR3 is TGCGCCAGCAGCTCGGCACCGGACAGAAGCGGTGAGCAGTTCTTC. Its translation is CASSSAPDRSGEQFF. The rearrangement links TRBV5-1 to TRBJ2-1; D is possibly TRBD1 (6 bases). Trimming cost V 3 bases and J 9 bases, with 19 bases left between them. The CDR3 extends over 15 amino acids. Germline lookup yields CDR1 SGHRS and CDR2 YFSETQ.

The chain uses TRBV6-5 and TRBJ2-7; D remains unclear. Looked up from germline, CDR1 is MNHEY and CDR2 is SVGAGI. The CDR3 contains 15 residues. Trimming shortened V by 6 bases and J by 3 bases, and 18 bases separated the two germline ends. The CDR3 is CASRSRSATYYEQYF. The CDR3 bases are TGTGCCAGCAGAAGCCGGTCAGCTACCTACTACGAGCAGTACTTC.

This clone occurred once. The rearrangement links TRBV3-1 (or the pseudogene TRBV3-2) to TRBJ1-2; D ambiguous. CDR3 length equals 14 residues. Looked up from germline, CDR1 is LGHDT and CDR2 is YNNKEL (reference sequence). V was clipped by 2 bases and J by 4 bases, with 11 bases between them. Written as DNA, the CDR3 is TGTGCCAGCAGCCAACGGACGGATGGCTATGGCTACACCTTC. This codes for CASSQRTDGYGYTF.

J is TRBJ2-7 and V is TRBV11-2; the match to TRBD1 covers 9 bases. The germline gives CDR1 SGHAT, CDR2 FQNNGV. This CDR3 spans 13 amino acids. V shed 4 bases, J shed 7 bases, and the junction held 5 bases outside the gene matches. CDR3 amino acids: CASSSDRGLEQYF. In DNA form, the CDR3 reads TGTGCCAGCAGCTCCGACAGGGGGTTGGAGCAGTACTTC.

In this sample, this clone turned up once. The chain couples TRBV7-3 to TRBJ1-1; D possibly corresponds to TRBD1 (5 bases). Germline-derived CDR1 and CDR2 are SGHTA and FQGTGA. Deletions cut 1 base from V and 0 bases from J, with 15 bases between. CDR3 length: 17 residues. Here the CDR3 reads CASSLIPQTVMNTEAFF. CDR3 coding DNA: TGTGCCAGCAGCTTAATACCACAGACAGTGATGAACACTGAAGCTTTCTTT.

V gene TRBV2 combines with J gene TRBJ1-6; 10 bases fit TRBD1. Germline CDR1 SNHLY, CDR2 FYNNEI. This CDR3 comprises 15 residues. V was clipped by 8 bases and J by 9 bases; unmatched bases: 10. The CDR3 DNA reads as TGTGCCAGCCGGGACAGGGGACCGGGAGGTTCACCCCTCCACTTT. Protein: CASRDRGPGGSPLHF.

The J gene is TRBJ2-7, the V gene TRBV14, with D unclear. V gave up 4 bases and J gave up 3 bases, with 7 bases separating them. The CDR3 is 12 residues long. CDR1 and CDR2 from the germline V gene are SGHDN and FVKESK. The CDR3 protein is CASSLGLYEQYF. The CDR3 nucleotides read TGTGCCAGCAGCCTAGGCCTCTACGAGCAGTACTTC.

This chain connects TRBV28 to TRBJ2-7; D unclear. CDR3 length: 14 residues. The germline gives CDR1 MDHEN, CDR2 SYDVKM. V lost 5 bases to trimming and J lost 0 bases, with 11 bases between them. Written as DNA, the CDR3 is TGTGCCAGCAGTCCGACACCCCGCTCCTACGAGCAGTACTTC. Protein product: CASSPTPRSYEQYF.

This clone has a single count. The chain has TRBV19 and TRBJ2-1, with 8 bases matching TRBD2. Unmatched junction bases numbered 4, after V lost 6 bases and J lost 6 bases. The CDR3 totals 13 residues. Germline loops: CDR1 LNHDA, CDR2 SQIVND (reference sequence). CDR3 region: CASSAGTSNEQFF. CDR3 bases: TGTGCCAGTAGCGCCGGGACTAGCAATGAGCAGTTCTTC. Based on the CDR3 plus reference TRBV19 and TRBJ2-1, the full variable domain is DGGITQSPKYLFRKEGQNVTLSCEQNLNHDAMYWYRQDPGQGLRLIYYSQIVNDFQKGDIAEGYSVSREKKESFPLTVTSAQKNPTAFYLCASSAGTSNEQFFGPGTRLTVL.